This passage covers 27 T cell receptor beta chains from one sample sequenced in a study of T cell clonotyping in hematopoietic cell transplantation. This table comes from immunoSEQ multiplex PCR, and its TCRdb copy is limited to in-frame clones, with some not included. The sample lists thousands of clones; around 35% were seen once. The sample consisted of peripheral blood mononuclear cells, taken 30 days after allogeneic stem cell transplant. These receptors all stem from a female patient over 55 who had an allogeneic stem cell transplant, so the T cells may come from the graft donor. Some clones in this sample may be carry-over from other donors' samples.

The V call is TRBV6-5, the J call TRBJ1-2; 11 bases map to TRBD1. This CDR3 is 13 amino acids long. The V segment lost 8 bases and the J segment 7 bases; nucleotides outside the gene matches: 6. Germline-derived CDR1 and CDR2 are MNHEY and SVGAGI. The CDR3 DNA reads TGTGCCAGCGCTTGGACAGGGGGCTCTGGCTACACCTTC. Its protein product is CASAWTGGSGYTF.

This sequence joins TRBV30 and TRBJ2-3, with D perhaps TRBD1 or TRBD2 (5 bases each). Germline-derived CDR1 and CDR2 are GTSNPN and SVGIG (reference sequence). Trimming left V 5 bases short and J 2 bases short, with 20 bases between. There are 16 residues in the CDR3. DNA of the CDR3: TGTGCCTGGGGGATGGAATTGGGGGACGACACAGATACGCAGTATTTT. As protein: CAWGMELGDDTDTQYF. Variable domain in full (rest from reference TRBV30 and TRBJ2-3): SQTIHQWPATLVQPVGSPLSLECTVEGTSNPNLYWYRQAAGRGLQLLFYSVGIGQISSEVPQNLSASRPQDRQFILSSKKLLLSDSGFYLCAWGMELGDDTDTQYFGPGTRLTVL.

This rearrangement joins TRBV4-3 to TRBJ1-2, with D unresolved. The CDR3 extends over 14 amino acids. The germline V gene has CDR1 LGHNA and CDR2 YSLEER. V lost 3 bases to trimming and J lost 7 bases, with 15 bases between them. CDR3 amino acids: CASSQDPMGIGYTF. CDR3 in DNA: TGCGCCAGCAGCCAGGACCCGATGGGCATTGGCTACACCTTC.

This sequence joins TRBV30 and TRBJ1-1; D unresolved. Trimming pared 3 bases from V and 6 bases from J, leaving 14 bases between. This CDR3 region has 13 residues. Germline V gene lookup returns CDR1 GTSNPN and CDR2 SVGIG (reference sequence). The CDR3, as DNA: TGTGCCTGGAGGACCGGGCAGCGGGCTGAAGCTTTCTTT. Translation gives CAWRTGQRAEAFF.

This chain joins TRBV27 and TRBJ1-6; 10 bases are a match to TRBD1. Germline trimming cut 5 bases from V and 14 bases from J; bases unmatched to any gene: 21. CDR1 is MNHEY, CDR2 SMNVEV, per germline (reference sequence). The CDR3 is 18 residues long. The CDR3 DNA is TGTGCCAGCAGTCAAAACCTAGCCCCGGGACAGGGGTCTATATCCCTCCACTTT. Protein: CASSQNLAPGQGSISLHF.

This clone is large in the sample. The V call is TRBV10-3, the J call TRBJ1-4; TRBD1 might be the D (6 bases). In germline, CDR1 is ENHRY, CDR2 SYGVKD. Trimming took 6 bases from V and 7 from J, leaving 15 bases between them. There are 14 residues in the CDR3. In DNA, the CDR3 is TGTGCCATCAGAGAAGAGGGACAAGGTGAAAAACTGTTTTTT. This codes for CAIREEGQGEKLFF.

There are a few counts of this clone. The V call is TRBV7-2, the J call TRBJ1-2, with D unresolved. V was trimmed by 1 base and J by 4 bases, leaving 13 bases between them. The CDR3 is made up of 15 amino acids. Per the germline V gene, CDR1 is SGHTA and CDR2 is FQGNSA. CDR3 sequence (DNA): TGTGCCAGCAGCTTAGACGGTCAAGTGGGCTATGGCTACACCTTC. Its translation is CASSLDGQVGYGYTF.

By share of the sample, this clone is medium-sized (0.01 to 0.1%). This chain joins TRBV25-1 and TRBJ1-6, with 7 bases aligning to TRBD1. CDR3 length: 16 amino acids. J gave up 10 bases and V 0 bases, and 9 bases lay outside the gene matches. Germline loops: CDR1 MGHDK, CDR2 SYGVNS. CDR3 nucleotide sequence: TGTGCCAGCAGTGAATATTCGGACAGGTCATACTCACCCCTCCACTTT. Residues: CASSEYSDRSYSPLHF.

The chain links TRBV10-3 to TRBJ2-3, with 10 nucleotides matching TRBD1. The CDR3 is 17 amino acids. Trimming cost V 9 bases and J 3 bases; bases outside gene matches: 15. Germline lookup yields CDR1 ENHRY and CDR2 SYGVKD. CDR3 bases: TGTGCCATACATGAGGCCACAAGACAGGGGGCAACAGATACGCAGTATTTT. This gives the protein CAIHEATRQGATDTQYF.

The chain has TRBV28 and TRBJ1-6, with 7 bases identical to TRBD1. Germline V gene sequence: CDR1 MDHEN, CDR2 SYDVKM. Germline trimming cut 7 bases from V and 15 bases from J; bases unmatched to any gene: 9. This CDR3 comprises 12 residues. CDR3 amino acids: CASTQQGLVLHF. Written as DNA, the CDR3 is TGTGCCAGCACCCAACAGGGGTTGGTCCTCCACTTT. Based on the CDR3 plus reference TRBV28 and TRBJ1-6, the full variable domain is DVKVTQSSRYLVKRTGEKVFLECVQDMDHENMFWYRQDPGLGLRLIYFSYDVKMKEKGDIPEGYSVSREKKERFSLILESASTNQTSMYLCASTQQGLVLHFGNGTRLTVT.

The chain joins TRBV30 to TRBJ2-3; possibly TRBD1 for D (6 bases). The CDR3 is 12 amino acids. Looked up from germline, CDR1 is GTSNPN and CDR2 is SVGIG (reference sequence). V lost 4 bases to trimming and J lost 5 bases, with 10 bases between them. The CDR3 here is CAWTETGDTQYF. The DNA for the CDR3 is TGTGCCTGGACCGAGACAGGAGATACGCAGTATTTT.

This clone has more than one count but fewer than ten. The chain combines TRBV7-9 with TRBJ2-1; D unclear. CDR1 and CDR2 (germline): SEHNR, FQNEAQ (reference sequence). V lost 2 bases and J lost 9, with 5 bases in between. The CDR3 sequence is 11 residues long. The DNA of the CDR3 is TGTGCCAGCAGCTTAAAGGGTGAGCAGTTCTTC. Protein sequence: CASSLKGEQFF.

V is TRBV4-1 and J is TRBJ1-2; tentative D call: TRBD1 (6 bases). In germline, CDR1 is MGHRA, CDR2 YSYEKL. Trimming left V 1 base short and J 6 bases short, with 12 bases between. The CDR3 consists of 14 residues. The CDR3 nucleotides are TGCGCCAGCAGCCAAGGTCGGGGGGCAAATGGCTACACCTTC. Encoded protein: CASSQGRGANGYTF.

This chain links TRBV6-4 with TRBJ2-3; D unclear. Germline V gives CDR1 MRHNA, CDR2 SNTAGT. Trimming took off 3 bases at V and 2 bases at J, with 6 bases between the two ends. CDR3 length: 13 amino acids. The CDR3 sequence: CASSDGDTDTQYF. The CDR3 coding sequence is TGTGCCAGCAGTGATGGAGACACAGATACGCAGTATTTT.

The rearrangement links TRBV29-1 to TRBJ2-7; 7 bases map to TRBD1. Germline V CDR1 and CDR2: SQVTM, ANQGSEA. V shed 5 bases and J 2 bases; nucleotides not matched to a gene: 6. The CDR3 spans 13 residues. In DNA form, the CDR3 reads TGCAGCGTTAAAACAGGGGACACCTACGAGCAGTACTTC. Translating gives CSVKTGDTYEQYF.

The chain carries TRBV30 and TRBJ1-2; TRBD1 might be the D (6 bases). CDR3 length equals 12 residues. The germline gives CDR1 GTSNPN, CDR2 SVGIG (reference sequence). With 3 bases removed from V and 6 bases from J, the gap between germline ends came to 11 bases. Written as DNA, the CDR3 is TGTGCCTGGAGCCGACAGGTGGATGGCTACACCTTC. Amino acids: CAWSRQVDGYTF.

V usage is TRBV5-6 and J usage is TRBJ1-6; the D is unclear. Germline V CDR1 and CDR2: SGHDT, YYEEEE. V lost 4 bases to trimming and J lost 7 bases, with 12 bases between them. This CDR3 contains 14 residues. The CDR3 reads CASSPRRLNSPLHF. CDR3 bases: TGTGCCAGCAGCCCCCGGCGGCTGAATTCACCCCTCCACTTT.

This clone turned up a few times. This chain joins TRBV30 and TRBJ1-3; D not certain. Germline CDR1 reads GTSNPN; CDR2 reads SVGIG (reference sequence). Between the trimmed V and J ends, which lost 2 bases and 3 bases, there was a span of 8 bases. CDR3 length: 13 residues. The CDR3: CAWSPHVGNTIYF. In DNA form, the CDR3 reads TGTGCCTGGAGTCCCCACGTTGGAAACACCATATATTTT.

This rearrangement joins TRBV7-8 to TRBJ1-4, with D perhaps matching TRBD1 (5 bases). The V end was cut by 3 bases, the J end by 0 bases, with 11 bases between. Looked up from germline, CDR1 is SGHVS and CDR2 is FQNEAQ. This CDR3 has 16 amino acids. CDR3 coding DNA: TGTGCCAGCAGCTTTGGCAGGGCCGCAACTAATGAAAAACTGTTTTTT. This sequence encodes CASSFGRAATNEKLFF. Together with reference TRBV7-8 and TRBJ1-4, the CDR3 gives the full variable domain: GAGVSQSPRYKVAKRGQDVALRCDPISGHVSLFWYQQALGQGPEFLTYFQNEAQLDKSGLPSDRFFAERPEGSVSTLKIQRTQQEDSAVYLCASSFGRAATNEKLFFGSGTQLSVL.

In its sample, this clone is medium-sized. V is TRBV28 and J is TRBJ1-5; D gene ambiguous. Deletions cut 3 bases from V and 0 bases from J, with 9 bases between. CDR3 length: 15 residues. Germline V CDR1 and CDR2: MDHEN, SYDVKM. CDR3: CASSFSDPSNQPQHF. For the CDR3, the DNA is TGTGCCAGCAGTTTTTCCGACCCTAGCAATCAGCCCCAGCATTTT.

This clone was seen a handful of times. The genes are TRBV6-5 and TRBJ1-2; 8 bases agree with TRBD1. Germline CDR1 reads MNHEY; CDR2 reads SVGAGI. J gave up 3 bases and V 6 bases, and 3 bases lay outside the gene matches. The CDR3 extends over 13 amino acids. CDR3 loop: CASRSGGDYGYTF. In DNA form, the CDR3 reads TGTGCCAGCAGGTCAGGGGGCGACTATGGCTACACCTTC.

The chain couples TRBV6-5 to TRBJ2-7; D might be TRBD2 (6 bases). V was shortened by 0 bases and J by 3 bases, with 9 bases between the two germline ends. The germline V gene has CDR1 MNHEY and CDR2 SVGAGI. The CDR3 loop spans 14 amino acids. The CDR3 sequence: CASSYSPGVYEQYF. CDR3 DNA sequence: TGTGCCAGCAGTTACTCGCCGGGGGTCTACGAGCAGTACTTC.

The genes are TRBV6-5 and TRBJ1-1; D call uncertain. CDR1 is MNHEY, CDR2 SVGAGI, per germline. The CDR3 runs 13 residues. The ends were cut back, 6 bases at V and 0 bases at J, with 8 bases in the middle. Here the CDR3 reads CASSVNMNTEAFF. The CDR3 nucleotides are TGTGCCAGCAGCGTCAATATGAACACTGAAGCTTTCTTT.

This clone was seen a few times. The V call is TRBV6-5, the J call TRBJ2-5; D may be TRBD1 (6 bases). Trimming left V 0 bases short and J 8 bases short, with 13 bases between. This CDR3 comprises 14 residues. Germline assignment: CDR1 MNHEY and CDR2 SVGAGI. Here the CDR3 DNA reads TGTGCCAGCAGTTACTCGCAGGGGCCGAGTACCCAGTACTTC. Translation gives CASSYSQGPSTQYF.

This sequence joins TRBV29-1 and TRBJ2-7, with D maybe TRBD1 (5 bases). Germline values: CDR1 SQVTM, CDR2 ANQGSEA. V dropped 4 bases and J dropped 2 bases, with 9 bases sitting between them. The CDR3 consists of 12 residues. The CDR3 here is CSVGDRPYEQYF. The CDR3 nucleotides are TGCAGCGTTGGCGACAGACCCTACGAGCAGTACTTC.

Remarks on this clone: Other DNA sequences in the sample encode the same CDR3. The chain links TRBV30 to TRBJ1-5; D not resolved. Germline CDR1 is GTSNPN and CDR2 is SVGIG (reference sequence). V lost 5 bases to trimming and J lost 1 base, with 3 bases between them. This CDR3 region has 11 residues. Here the CDR3 reads CAWGSNQPQHF. CDR3 DNA sequence: TGTGCCTGGGGGAGCAATCAGCCCCAGCATTTT.

The DNA of the CDR3 is TGTGCCAGCAGCTCCCAAGCAGTTCGAGACTCCTTCTATAATTCACCCCTCCACTTT. Translated: CASSSQAVRDSFYNSPLHF. The V call is TRBV11-3, the J call TRBJ1-6; D is undetermined. CDR3 size: 19 residues. Trimming stripped 4 bases from V and 3 bases from J, with 22 bases between. CDR1 is SGHNT, CDR2 YENEEA, per germline.